This T cell receptor beta chain was recorded in a study of CD4+ T cells in melanoma. TCRdb keeps only in-frame clones here, not all; method: immunoSEQ multiplex PCR. The sample consists of roughly 21,000 clones, more than 70% of them appearing once. The CDR3 has 13 residues. Trimming took off 5 bases at V and 2 bases at J, with 9 bases between the two ends. The germline V gene has CDR1 LNHDA and CDR2 SQIVND (reference sequence). This chain uses TRBV19 with TRBJ1-1, with D maybe TRBD1 (6 bases). The clonotype comes from a human donor with melanoma. The CDR3 nucleotides are TGTGCCAGTAGTTTACAGGGTAACACTGAAGCTTTCTTT. This sequence encodes CASSLQGNTEAFF.